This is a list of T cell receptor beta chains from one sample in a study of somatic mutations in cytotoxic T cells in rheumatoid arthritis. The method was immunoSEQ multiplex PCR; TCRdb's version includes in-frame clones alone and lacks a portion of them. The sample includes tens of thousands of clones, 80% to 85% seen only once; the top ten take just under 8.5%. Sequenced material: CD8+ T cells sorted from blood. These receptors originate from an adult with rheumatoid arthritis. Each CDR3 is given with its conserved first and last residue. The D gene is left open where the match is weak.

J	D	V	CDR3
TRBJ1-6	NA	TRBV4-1	CASSQVEGPAYNSPLHF
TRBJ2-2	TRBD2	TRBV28	CASTPTDTSGGVVTGELFF
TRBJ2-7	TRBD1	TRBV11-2	CASSSGTGSHEQYF
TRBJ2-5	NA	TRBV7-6	CASSFRGVEETQYF
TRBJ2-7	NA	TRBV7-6	CASSLAGGPGREQYF
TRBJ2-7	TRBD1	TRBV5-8	CASSLPDRDYEQYF
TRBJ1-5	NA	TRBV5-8	CASSSLPTESNQPQHF
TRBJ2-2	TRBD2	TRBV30	CAWINLAGAGELFF
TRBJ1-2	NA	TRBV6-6	CASTARQADGYTF
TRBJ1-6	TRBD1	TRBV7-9	CASSGGTGSSYNSPLHF
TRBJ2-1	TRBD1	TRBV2	CASARQGDNEQFF
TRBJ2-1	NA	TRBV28	CASSSPHLEGENEQFF
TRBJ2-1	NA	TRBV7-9	CASSLLNEQFF
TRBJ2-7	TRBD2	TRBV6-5	CASSPRGGDEQYF
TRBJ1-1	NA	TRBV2	CASSGTEAFF
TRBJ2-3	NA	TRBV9	CASSVDGGASDTQYF
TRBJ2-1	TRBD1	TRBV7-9	CASSSRGPYNEQFF
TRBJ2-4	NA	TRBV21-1	CASSLQGPPLNIQYF
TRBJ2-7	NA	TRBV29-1	CSVEQGSPYEQYF
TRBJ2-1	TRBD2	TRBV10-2	CASSENGGGADEQFF
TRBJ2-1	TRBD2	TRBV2	CATRGSGNSYNEQFF